These 7 T cell receptor beta chains were all obtained from the same sample, sequenced in a study of T cell repertoires in cytomegalovirus infection. Each CDR3 protein gets one entry after TCRdb re-called the reads with MiXCR. The sample contains about 340,000 distinct CDR3 sequences, almost 30% of which appear only once. What these receptors recognize is not known. Sequenced here: cultured PBMCs, sampled from culture after CMV antigen stimulation. Receptor source: a human donor in good health (CMV status not recorded). Some clones in this sample may be carry-over from other donors' samples.

This chain joins TRBV3-1 and TRBJ2-7; TRBD2 agrees at 9 bases. The CDR3 has 15 residues. V shed 4 bases, J shed 7 bases, and the junction held 11 bases outside the gene matches. CDR1 and CDR2 (germline): LGHDT, YNNKEL (reference sequence). CDR3 in amino acids: CASSPSLAGYGEQYF. The CDR3 bases are TGTGCCAGCAGCCCCAGCCTAGCGGGATATGGGGAGCAGTACTTC.

This chain connects TRBV4-2 to TRBJ1-4, with D possibly matching TRBD1 (6 bases). From germline, CDR1 is LGHNA and CDR2 YNFKEQ. This CDR3 has 15 amino acids. The ends were cut back, 0 bases at V and 8 bases at J, with 13 bases in the middle. The CDR3 spells CASSQEAGAGEKLFF. The CDR3 nucleotides read TGTGCCAGCAGCCAAGAGGCGGGGGCCGGGGAAAAACTGTTTTTT.

This clonotype was seen more than once but under ten times. This sequence joins TRBV7-9 and TRBJ1-5, with TRBD1 matching 7 bases. The CDR3 consists of 16 residues. The V and J ends lost 5 bases and 2 bases, in that order; junction bases with no gene match: 9. The germline V gene encodes CDR1 SEHNR and CDR2 FQNEAQ (reference sequence). CDR3 DNA sequence: TGTGCCAGCAGCAGAACAGGGGTCGGGGGCAATCAGCCCCAGCATTTT. This gives the protein CASSRTGVGGNQPQHF.

This sequence joins TRBV6-5 and TRBJ1-2; no firm D call. Germline lookup yields CDR1 MNHEY and CDR2 SVGAGI. Trimming cost V 0 bases and J 4 bases, with 3 bases left between them. CDR3 size: 12 residues. The CDR3 region is CASSYSGYGYTF. The CDR3 DNA follows: TGTGCCAGCAGTTACTCTGGCTATGGCTACACCTTC.

This clonotype came up a few times. The chain has TRBV12-3 or TRBV12-4 and TRBJ2-6; TRBD1 or TRBD2 may be the D gene (6 bases each). Trimming removed 1 base at V and 1 base at J, with 20 bases between. This CDR3 region has 20 residues. CDR3 coding DNA: TGTGCCAGCAGTTTAGGCTCGTTGGAGGGGGGCTTGTCTGGGGCCAACGTCCTGACTTTC. This encodes CASSLGSLEGGLSGANVLTF.

The chain couples TRBV7-9 to TRBJ1-2, with a weak D call TRBD1 (5 bases). Germline values: CDR1 SEHNR, CDR2 FQNEAQ (reference sequence). There are 17 residues in the CDR3. The ends were cut back, 5 bases at V and 2 bases at J, with 21 bases in the middle. CDR3 coding DNA: TGTGCCAGCAGCCCCGAGGGGTGGATAAAACCAAACTATGGCTACACCTTC. Protein: CASSPEGWIKPNYGYTF.

This clonotype was counted many times. The chain is built from TRBV7-6 and TRBJ2-7; D uncertain. Looked up from germline, CDR1 is SGHVS and CDR2 is FNYEAQ. V was shortened by 6 bases and J by 3 bases, with 18 bases between the two germline ends. This CDR3 comprises 15 residues. In DNA, the CDR3 is TGTGCCAGCAGTGACCGGAGACGGGCGGTCTACGAGCAGTACTTC. It translates to CASSDRRRAVYEQYF.